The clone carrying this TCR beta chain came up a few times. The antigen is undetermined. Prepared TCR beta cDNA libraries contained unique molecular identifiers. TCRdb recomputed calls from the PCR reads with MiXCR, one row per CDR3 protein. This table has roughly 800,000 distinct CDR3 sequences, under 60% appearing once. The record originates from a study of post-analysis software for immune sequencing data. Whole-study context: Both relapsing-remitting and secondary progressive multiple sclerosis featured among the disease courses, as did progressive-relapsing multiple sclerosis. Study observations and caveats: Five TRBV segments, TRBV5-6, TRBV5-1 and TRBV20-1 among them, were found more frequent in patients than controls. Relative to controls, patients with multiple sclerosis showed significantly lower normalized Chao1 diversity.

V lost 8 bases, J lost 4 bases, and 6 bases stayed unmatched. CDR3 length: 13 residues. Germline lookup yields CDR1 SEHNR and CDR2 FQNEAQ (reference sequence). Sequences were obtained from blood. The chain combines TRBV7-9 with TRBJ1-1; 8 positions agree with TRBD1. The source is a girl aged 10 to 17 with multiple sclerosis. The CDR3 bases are TGTGCCAGCGGCAGACAGGGGCGCACTGAAGCTTTCTTT. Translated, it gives CASGRQGRTEAFF. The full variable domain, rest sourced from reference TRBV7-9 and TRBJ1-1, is DTGVSQNPRHKITKRGQNVTFRCDPISEHNRLYWYRQTLGQGPEFLTYFQNEAQLEKSRLLSDRFSAERPKGSFSTLEIQRTEQGDSAMYLCASGRQGRTEAFFGQGTRLTVV.